This is a list of T cell receptor beta chains from one sample in a study of PD-1 blockade in classical Hodgkin lymphoma. Profiled with immunoSEQ multiplex PCR; TCRdb holds only in-frame clones, not every one. The table shows 5,000 to 7,000 clones, with about 81% occurring only once. The sample consisted of CD4+ T cells from blood, taken at baseline. Source of these receptors: a human donor with classical Hodgkin lymphoma. Both conserved end residues are part of each CDR3. The D gene is left open where the match is weak. Size values are once, few and many counts, or a class for expanded clones, and some rows have none.

TRBV15,TRBD1,TRBJ2-7,NA,TGTGCCACCAGCAGAGGAGGGACAGGATCCTACGAGCAGTACTTC,CATSRGGTGSYEQYF
TRBV5-8,TRBD1,TRBJ1-2,once,TGTGCCAGCAGCTTCCCCAGGTGGACAGGGGATGGCTACACCTTC,CASSFPRWTGDGYTF
TRBV10-2,TRBD1,TRBJ1-3,NA,TGCGCCAGCAGTGAGTCGGGACAGGGAAACACCATATATTTT,CASSESGQGNTIYF
TRBV19,NA,TRBJ1-2,NA,TGTGCCAGTAGCACCCTACAGCCTACTAACTATGGCTACACCTTC,CASSTLQPTNYGYTF
TRBV6-6,NA,TRBJ1-1,NA,TGTGCCAGCAGTTACTCGGCGGATAACACTGAAGCTTTCTTT,CASSYSADNTEAFF
TRBV30,NA,TRBJ1-6,few,TGTGCCTGGGACATTGGGGGCAATTCACCCCTCCACTTT,CAWDIGGNSPLHF
TRBV5-1,NA,TRBJ2-1,once,TGCGCCAGCAGCTTGGCCTTGGAAGAGCAGTTCTTC,CASSLALEEQFF
TRBV10-3,NA,TRBJ2-5,NA,TGTGCCATCAGTGAGTCCCCCGGCAGGGGAGCAGAGACCCAGTACTTC,CAISESPGRGAETQYF
TRBV7-2,TRBD1,TRBJ2-7,NA,TGTGCCAGCAGCTTAGACACAGGGGGCAGGGTCGAGCAGTACTTC,CASSLDTGGRVEQYF
TRBV11-3,NA,TRBJ2-1,once,TGTGCCAGCAGCTTAGATCTTGGGGCAGCTCAGTTCTTC,CASSLDLGAAQFF
TRBV10-3,TRBD1,TRBJ1-6,NA,TGTGCCATCAGTGAGTCGGGACAGACAAATAATTCACCCCTCCACTTT,CAISESGQTNNSPLHF
TRBV10-3,NA,TRBJ2-1,NA,TGTGCCATCAGTGAGGGTTTTGCTTTGCGGGGAGGCTCCTACAATGAGCAGTTCTTC,CAISEGFALRGGSYNEQFF
TRBV11-1,TRBD1,TRBJ2-2,NA,TGTGCCAGCAGCTTCGCCAGGGGGCTCACCGGGGAGCTGTTTTTT,CASSFARGLTGELFF
TRBV7-9,NA,TRBJ1-2,few,TGTGCCAGCAGCTTAGATGGGGAAAACTATGGCTACACCTTC,CASSLDGENYGYTF
TRBV11-2,TRBD2,TRBJ2-7,NA,TGTGCCAGCAGAACTAGCGGGGCCTACGAGCAGTACTTC,CASRTSGAYEQYF
TRBV20-1,NA,TRBJ2-3,NA,TGCAGTGCTAGGGTGGTGGGTACGCAGTATTTT,CSARVVGTQYF
TRBV27,NA,TRBJ2-2,NA,TGTGCCAGCAGACGGACAGACAACACCGGGGAGCTGTTTTTT,CASRRTDNTGELFF
TRBV7-8,NA,TRBJ1-1,NA,TGTGCCAGCAGCTTATTAACAGCCAGTGAAGCTTTCTTT,CASSLLTASEAFF
TRBV11-2,TRBD2,TRBJ2-3,NA,TGTGCCAGCAGCCCCCTGGGGGGGACAGATACGCAGTATTTT,CASSPLGGTDTQYF
TRBV30,NA,TRBJ1-1,NA,TGTGCCTGGAGAGGAGAATACACTGAAGCTTTCTTT,CAWRGEYTEAFF
TRBV28,TRBD1,TRBJ1-2,NA,TGTGCCAGCAGTTATCGACAGGGCTATTTCTATGGCTACACCTTC,CASSYRQGYFYGYTF
TRBV28,NA,TRBJ2-3,NA,TGTGCCAGCATCAAGGGGGGGGCTTATCAAGATACGCAGTATTTT,CASIKGGAYQDTQYF
TRBV27,NA,TRBJ1-2,NA,TGTGCCAGCAGTTTAAAAGGAGCCCCCGGCTATGGCTACACCTTC,CASSLKGAPGYGYTF
TRBV10-3,NA,TRBJ1-2,NA,TGTGCCATCAGTGAGGGTGGCGGCTATGGCTACACCTTC,CAISEGGGYGYTF
TRBV7-8,NA,TRBJ1-1,NA,TGTGCCAGCAGCTCCACTCCCCAGGGGTCTGAAGCTTTCTTT,CASSSTPQGSEAFF
TRBV10-3,NA,TRBJ1-5,NA,TGTGCTCATCGGGCCACCGTGGATCAGCCCCAGCATTTT,CAHRATVDQPQHF
TRBV7-2,NA,TRBJ2-7,few,TGTGCCAGCAGCTCCCAACGTAGTTCCTACGAGCAGTACTTC,CASSSQRSSYEQYF
TRBV11-2,NA,TRBJ2-7,NA,TGTGCCAGCAGCCCAGGGTCCCACGAGCAGTACTTC,CASSPGSHEQYF
TRBV2,NA,TRBJ1-5,NA,TGTGCCAGCAGTGACATGGCCCCCAATCAGCCCCAGCATTTT,CASSDMAPNQPQHF
TRBV6-1,TRBD1,TRBJ1-5,NA,TGTGCCAGCAGGGCTATCAGGGGGAGCAATCAGCCCCAGCATTTT,CASRAIRGSNQPQHF
TRBV7-6,NA,TRBJ1-2,few,TGTGCCAGCAGCTTATCAGATAACTATGGCTACACCTTC,CASSLSDNYGYTF
TRBV19,NA,TRBJ1-6,NA,TGTGCCAGTAGTGCCAATAGCCTCTCCTATAATTCACCCCTCCACTTT,CASSANSLSYNSPLHF
TRBV4-2,NA,TRBJ1-6,few,TGTGCCAGCAGCCAAGCAGGGTCCGGTTCACCCCTCCACTTT,CASSQAGSGSPLHF
TRBV4-3,NA,TRBJ2-3,NA,TGCGCCAGCAGCCAAGTGGTGGGCCGAGGTAGCACAGATACGCAGTATTTT,CASSQVVGRGSTDTQYF
TRBV7-2,NA,TRBJ1-5,NA,TGTGCCAGCAGCTTAGTCGGCAATCAGCCCCAGCATTTT,CASSLVGNQPQHF
TRBV28,NA,TRBJ1-1,NA,TGTGCCATCACGGGAGGGGGAAGGAACACTGAAGCTTTCTTT,CAITGGGRNTEAFF
TRBV15,NA,TRBJ1-5,NA,TGTGCCACCAGCAGAGACAGGGAGCAGCCCCAGCATTTT,CATSRDREQPQHF
TRBV6-6,NA,TRBJ1-2,NA,TGTGCCAGCAGCGGACAGTATGGCTACACCTTC,CASSGQYGYTF
TRBV2,TRBD2,TRBJ2-3,NA,TGTGCCAGCAGTGAAAGGCTAGCGGAAAACCAACAGTATTTT,CASSERLAENQQYF
TRBV19,NA,TRBJ1-2,NA,TGTGCCAGTACAGGGTTACCCGTCTATGGCTACACCTTC,CASTGLPVYGYTF
TRBV4-1,TRBD1,TRBJ1-4,NA,TGCGCCAGCAGCCAAGTGGTAGGGGGCGGAAATGAAAAACTGTTTTTT,CASSQVVGGGNEKLFF
TRBV13,TRBD1,TRBJ2-5,NA,TGTGCCAGCAGCTTCAGGGGGATAGAAGAGACCCAGTACTTC,CASSFRGIEETQYF